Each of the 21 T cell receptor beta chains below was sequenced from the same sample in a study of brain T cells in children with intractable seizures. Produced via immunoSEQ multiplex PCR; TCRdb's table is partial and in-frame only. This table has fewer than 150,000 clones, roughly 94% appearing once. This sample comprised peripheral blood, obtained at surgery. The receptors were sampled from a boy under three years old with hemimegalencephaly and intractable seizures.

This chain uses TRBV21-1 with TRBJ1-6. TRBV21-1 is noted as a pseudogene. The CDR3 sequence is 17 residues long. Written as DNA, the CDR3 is TGTGCCAGCAGCTCCGGGGGGGGGACCTCGAATAATTCACCCCTCCACTTT. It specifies CASSSGGGTSNNSPLHF.

CDR3 sequence (DNA): TGTGCCAGCAGTTCATCAGGGGGGGGACGCACCATATATTTT. Translated: CASSSSGGGRTIYF. The V gene is TRBV27, the J gene TRBJ1-3, with 7 bases that match TRBD1. CDR3 size: 14 residues. J was trimmed by 9 bases and V by 4 bases; bases with no gene match: 9. Germline loops: CDR1 MNHEY, CDR2 SMNVEV (reference sequence).

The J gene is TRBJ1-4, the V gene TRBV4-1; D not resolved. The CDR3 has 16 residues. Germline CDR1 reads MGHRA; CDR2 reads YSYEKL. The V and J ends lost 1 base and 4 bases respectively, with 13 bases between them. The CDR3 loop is CASSQVVGRVNEKLFF. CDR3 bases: TGCGCCAGCAGCCAAGTCGTCGGCAGAGTTAATGAAAAACTGTTTTTT.

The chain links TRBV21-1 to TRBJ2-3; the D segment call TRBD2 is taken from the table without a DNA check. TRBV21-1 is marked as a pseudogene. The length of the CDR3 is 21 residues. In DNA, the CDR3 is TGTGCCAGCAGCAGGGGACTTCAAAGTATGGATAGGGGCTTGCTCACAGATACGCAGTATTTT. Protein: CASSRGLQSMDRGLLTDTQYF.

CDR3 loop: CSVDNRGRTAFF. CDR3 DNA: TGCAGCGTTGACAACAGGGGGCGGACAGCTTTCTTT. The rearrangement joins TRBV29-1 to TRBJ1-1; 9 bases line up with TRBD1. Germline V lookup: CDR1 SQVTM, CDR2 ANQGSEA. The CDR3 runs 12 residues. The ends lost 3 bases at V and 10 bases at J; junction bases unmatched: 6. The full variable domain, completed using reference TRBV29-1 and TRBJ1-1, is SAVISQKPSRDICQRGTSLTIQCQVDSQVTMMFWYRQQPGQSLTLIATANQGSEATYESGFVIDKFPISRPNLTFSTLTVSNMSPEDSSIYLCSVDNRGRTAFFGQGTRLTVV.

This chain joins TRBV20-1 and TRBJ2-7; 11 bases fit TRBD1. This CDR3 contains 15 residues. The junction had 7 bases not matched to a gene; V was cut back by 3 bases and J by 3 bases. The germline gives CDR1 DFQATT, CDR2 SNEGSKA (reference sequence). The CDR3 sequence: CSASFGTGGYYEQYF. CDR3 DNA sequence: TGCAGTGCTAGTTTCGGGACAGGGGGTTACTACGAGCAGTACTTC.

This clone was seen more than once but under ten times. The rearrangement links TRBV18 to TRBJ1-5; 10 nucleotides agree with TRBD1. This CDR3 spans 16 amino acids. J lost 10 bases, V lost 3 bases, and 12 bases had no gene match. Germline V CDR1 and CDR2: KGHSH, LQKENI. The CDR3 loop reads CASSPRGQGTFRPQHF. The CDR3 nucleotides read TGTGCCAGCTCACCTAGGGGACAGGGGACGTTCAGACCCCAGCATTTT.

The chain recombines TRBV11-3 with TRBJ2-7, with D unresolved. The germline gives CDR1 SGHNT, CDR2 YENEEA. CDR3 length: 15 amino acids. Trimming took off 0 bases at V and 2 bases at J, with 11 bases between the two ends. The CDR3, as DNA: TGTGCCAGCAGCTTAGATTCCGGCAAAACCTACGAGCAGTACTTC. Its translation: CASSLDSGKTYEQYF.

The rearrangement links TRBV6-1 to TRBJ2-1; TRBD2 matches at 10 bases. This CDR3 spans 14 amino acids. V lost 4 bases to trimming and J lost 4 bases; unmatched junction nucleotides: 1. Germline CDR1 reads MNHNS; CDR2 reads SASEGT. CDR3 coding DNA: TGTGCCAGCAGTGGACTAGCGGGTTACAATGAGCAGTTCTTC. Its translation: CASSGLAGYNEQFF.

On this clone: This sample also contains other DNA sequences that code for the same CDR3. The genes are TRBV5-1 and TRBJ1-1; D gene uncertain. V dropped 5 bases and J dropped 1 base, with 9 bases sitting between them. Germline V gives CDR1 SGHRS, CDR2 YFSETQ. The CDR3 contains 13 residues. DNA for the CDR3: TGCGCCAGCAGTTTCGACCGGAACACTGAAGCTTTCTTT. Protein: CASSFDRNTEAFF. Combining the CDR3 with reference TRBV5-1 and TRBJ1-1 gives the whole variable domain KAGVTQTPRYLIKTRGQQVTLSCSPISGHRSVSWYQQTPGQGLQFLFEYFSETQRNKGNFPGRFSGRQFSNSRSEMNVSTLELGDSALYLCASSFDRNTEAFFGQGTRLTVV.

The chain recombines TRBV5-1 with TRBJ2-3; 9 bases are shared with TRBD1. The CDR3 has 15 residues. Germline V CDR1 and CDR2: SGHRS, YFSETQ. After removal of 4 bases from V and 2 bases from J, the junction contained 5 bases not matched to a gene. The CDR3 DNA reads TGCGCCAGCAGCGCGGACAGGGGATACACAGATACGCAGTATTTT. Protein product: CASSADRGYTDTQYF.

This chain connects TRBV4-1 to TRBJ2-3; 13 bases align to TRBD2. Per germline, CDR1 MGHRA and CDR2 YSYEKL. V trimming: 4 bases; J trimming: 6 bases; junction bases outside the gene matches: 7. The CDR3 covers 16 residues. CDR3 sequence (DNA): TGCGCCAGCAGCCTGCTACTAGCGGGAGGGCCGGATACGCAGTATTTT. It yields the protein CASSLLLAGGPDTQYF.

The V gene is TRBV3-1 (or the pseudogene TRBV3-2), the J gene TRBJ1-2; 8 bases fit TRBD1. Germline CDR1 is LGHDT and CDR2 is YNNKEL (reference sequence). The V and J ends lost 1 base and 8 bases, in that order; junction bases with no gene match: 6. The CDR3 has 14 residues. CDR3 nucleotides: TGTGCCAGCAGCCAAGCTCTGACAGGGGAAGGCTACACCTTC. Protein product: CASSQALTGEGYTF.

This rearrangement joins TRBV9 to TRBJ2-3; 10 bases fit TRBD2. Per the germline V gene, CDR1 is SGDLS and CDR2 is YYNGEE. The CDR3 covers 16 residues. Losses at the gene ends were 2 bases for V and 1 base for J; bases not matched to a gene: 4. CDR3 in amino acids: CASSVSGRPGTDTQYF. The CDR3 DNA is TGTGCCAGCAGCGTTAGCGGGAGGCCTGGCACAGATACGCAGTATTTT.

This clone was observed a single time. The CDR3 spells CASSFGPQETQYF. CDR3 sequence (DNA): TGTGCCAGCAGCTTTGGGCCCCAAGAGACCCAGTACTTC. The chain carries TRBV7-3 and TRBJ2-5; D remains ambiguous. Trimming removed 3 bases at V and 1 base at J, with 6 bases between. Germline V gene sequence: CDR1 SGHTA, CDR2 FQGTGA. The CDR3 spans 13 residues. The complete variable domain, with remaining parts taken from reference TRBV7-3 and TRBJ2-5, reads GAGVSQTPSNKVTEKGKYVELRCDPISGHTALYWYRQSLGQGPEFLIYFQGTGAADDSGLPNDRFFAVRPEGSVSTLKIQRTERGDSAVYLCASSFGPQETQYFGPGTRLLVL.

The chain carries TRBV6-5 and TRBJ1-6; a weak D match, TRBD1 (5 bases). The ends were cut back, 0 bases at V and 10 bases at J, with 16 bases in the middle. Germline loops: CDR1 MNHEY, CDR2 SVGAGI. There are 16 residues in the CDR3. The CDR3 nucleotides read TGTGCCAGCAGTTACTCGCGAGGGGCATATTACTCACCCCTCCACTTT. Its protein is CASSYSRGAYYSPLHF.

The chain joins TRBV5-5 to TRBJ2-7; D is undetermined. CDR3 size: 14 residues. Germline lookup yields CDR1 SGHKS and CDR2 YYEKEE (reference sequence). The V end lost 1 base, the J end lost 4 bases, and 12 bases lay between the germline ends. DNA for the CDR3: TGTGCCAGCAGCTTGACGGCAGGTGGGTACGAGCAGTACTTC. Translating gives CASSLTAGGYEQYF. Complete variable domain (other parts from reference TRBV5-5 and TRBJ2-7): DAGVTQSPTHLIKTRGQQVTLRCSPISGHKSVSWYQQVLGQGPQFIFQYYEKEERGRGNFPDRFSARQFPNYSSELNVNALLLGDSALYLCASSLTAGGYEQYFGPGTRLTVT.

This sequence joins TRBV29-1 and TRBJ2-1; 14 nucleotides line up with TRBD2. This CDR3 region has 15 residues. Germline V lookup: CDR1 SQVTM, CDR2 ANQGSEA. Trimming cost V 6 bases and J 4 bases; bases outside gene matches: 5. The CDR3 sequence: CSVSGTSGSYNEQFF. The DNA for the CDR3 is TGCAGCGTCTCCGGGACTAGCGGGAGTTACAATGAGCAGTTCTTC.

The CDR3 DNA follows: TGCGCCAGCAGCTTGGTCGGGGACAGGGAGGAGACCCAGTACTTC. The encoded protein is CASSLVGDREETQYF. The rearrangement uses TRBV5-1 and TRBJ2-5, with 9 nucleotides matching TRBD1. Germline V CDR1 and CDR2: SGHRS, YFSETQ. This CDR3 has 15 residues. With V trimmed by 0 bases and J by 5 bases, 5 bases remained unmatched.

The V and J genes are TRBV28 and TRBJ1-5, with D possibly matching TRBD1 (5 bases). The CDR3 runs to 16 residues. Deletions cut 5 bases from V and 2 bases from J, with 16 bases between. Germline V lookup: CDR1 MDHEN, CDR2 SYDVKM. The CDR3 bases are TGTGCCAGCAGTCCGGACAAGTCAGGAGGCAATCAGCCCCAGCATTTT. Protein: CASSPDKSGGNQPQHF.

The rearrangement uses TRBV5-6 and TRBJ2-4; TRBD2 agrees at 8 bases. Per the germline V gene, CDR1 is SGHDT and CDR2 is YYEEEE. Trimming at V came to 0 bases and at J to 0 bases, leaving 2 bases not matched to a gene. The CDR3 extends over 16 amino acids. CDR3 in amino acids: CASSLGGGLAKNIQYF. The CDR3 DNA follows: TGTGCCAGCAGCTTGGGCGGGGGGCTAGCCAAAAACATTCAGTACTTC. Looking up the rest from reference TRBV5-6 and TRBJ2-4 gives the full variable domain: DAGVTQSPTHLIKTRGQQVTLRCSPKSGHDTVSWYQQALGQGPQFIFQYYEEEERQRGNFPDRFSGHQFPNYSSELNVNALLLGDSALYLCASSLGGGLAKNIQYFGAGTRLSVL.